The 11 T cell receptor beta chains presented below share a single source sample, sequenced in a study of cytomegalovirus exposure and HLA in healthy donors. TCRdb's table, derived via immunoSEQ multiplex PCR, lists solely in-frame clones and lacks some. The data hold 250,000 to 400,000 clones, with nearly 90% observed a single time. Sequenced input: PBMCs. The receptor set was obtained from a young man in good health and CMV-seronegative.

In this sample, this clone turned up a few times. The CDR3 DNA reads as TGCGCCAGCAGTCCCGGGACAGTACATCAGCCCCAGCATTTT. Protein product: CASSPGTVHQPQHF. The chain links TRBV5-1 to TRBJ1-5, with TRBD1 identical over 7 bases. V shed 5 bases, J shed 5 bases, and the junction held 7 bases outside the gene matches. This CDR3 region has 14 residues. From germline, CDR1 is SGHRS and CDR2 YFSETQ. The full variable domain, with the rest looked up from reference TRBV5-1 and TRBJ1-5, is KAGVTQTPRYLIKTRGQQVTLSCSPISGHRSVSWYQQTPGQGLQFLFEYFSETQRNKGNFPGRFSGRQFSNSRSEMNVSTLELGDSALYLCASSPGTVHQPQHFGDGTRLSIL.

V gene TRBV30 combines with J gene TRBJ1-1, with unresolved D. Germline V CDR1 and CDR2: GTSNPN, SVGIG (reference sequence). The CDR3 has 12 amino acids. The V end lost 3 bases, the J end lost 5 bases, and 10 bases lay between the germline ends. The CDR3 nucleotides read TGTGCCTGGAGCGAGCCCTGGACTGAAGCTTTCTTT. Its translation: CAWSEPWTEAFF.

The V call is TRBV2, the J call TRBJ1-5; TRBD1 matches 8 bases. Losses at the gene ends were 6 bases for V and 3 bases for J; bases not matched to a gene: 7. Germline loops: CDR1 SNHLY, CDR2 FYNNEI. This CDR3 has 15 amino acids. The CDR3 region has the DNA TGTGCCAGCAGGCTCGGGACAGGACCCAATCAGCCCCAGCATTTT. Its protein is CASRLGTGPNQPQHF. The variable domain in full, completed from reference TRBV2 and TRBJ1-5, reads EPEVTQTPSHQVTQMGQEVILRCVPISNHLYFYWYRQILGQKVEFLVSFYNNEISEKSEIFDDQFSVERPDGSNFTLKIRSTKLEDSAMYFCASRLGTGPNQPQHFGDGTRLSIL.

This chain connects TRBV19 to TRBJ2-3; weak D call: TRBD1 (6 bases). V was cut by 6 bases and J by 0 bases, with 13 bases left in between. Germline V CDR1 and CDR2: LNHDA, SQIVND (reference sequence). This CDR3 is 15 amino acids long. The CDR3 sequence is CASRVGATSTDTQYF. In DNA form, the CDR3 reads TGTGCCAGTAGAGTGGGGGCTACTAGCACAGATACGCAGTATTTT.

J is TRBJ2-1 and V is TRBV5-4; TRBD1 is a possible D gene (6 bases). Trimming cost V 0 bases and J 10 bases, with 11 bases left between them. The V gene's germline CDR1 is SGHNT and CDR2 YYREEE (reference sequence). CDR3 length equals 13 residues. CDR3 residues: CASSLVQGIEQFF. The CDR3 DNA follows: TGTGCCAGCAGCTTGGTTCAGGGGATAGAGCAGTTCTTC. The full variable domain, completed using reference TRBV5-4 and TRBJ2-1, is ETGVTQSPTHLIKTRGQQVTLRCSSQSGHNTVSWYQQALGQGPQFIFQYYREEENGRGNFPPRFSGLQFPNYSSELNVNALELDDSALYLCASSLVQGIEQFFGPGTRLTVL.

The genes are TRBV5-6 and TRBJ1-2; D gene unclear. This CDR3 spans 14 amino acids. Trimming cost V 1 base and J 7 bases, with 14 bases left between them. Germline CDR1 SGHDT, CDR2 YYEEEE. The CDR3 region is CASSLIREVAGYTF. The CDR3, as DNA: TGTGCCAGCAGCTTGATCCGGGAAGTCGCTGGCTACACCTTC.

V gene TRBV27 combines with J gene TRBJ1-2; 7 nucleotides line up with TRBD1. Germline loops: CDR1 MNHEY, CDR2 SMNVEV (reference sequence). The V gene end was trimmed by 6 bases and the J gene end by 1 base; junction bases not matched to a gene: 14. This CDR3 is 17 amino acids long. The CDR3 spells CASRRTSGTADNYGYTF. The CDR3, as DNA: TGTGCCAGCAGGCGAACCTCCGGGACAGCGGATAACTATGGCTACACCTTC.

V gene TRBV7-9 combines with J gene TRBJ2-7; 8 positions agree with TRBD1. The length of the CDR3 is 14 residues. V lost 4 bases and J lost 4; bases outside the gene matches: 6. In germline, CDR1 is SEHNR, CDR2 FQNEAQ (reference sequence). This CDR3 reads CASSSQDRVYEQYF. In nucleotides, the CDR3 is TGTGCCAGCAGCTCACAGGACAGGGTGTACGAGCAGTACTTC.

The V gene is TRBV5-1, the J gene TRBJ2-1, with 10 bases aligning to TRBD2. The CDR3 is 15 amino acids. Per germline, CDR1 SGHRS and CDR2 YFSETQ. V was pared by 3 bases and J by 3 bases, with 3 bases of the junction left unmatched. CDR3 amino acids: CASSWLAGVYNEQFF. The DNA for the CDR3 is TGCGCCAGCAGCTGGCTAGCGGGGGTCTACAATGAGCAGTTCTTC.

The rearrangement uses TRBV7-9 and TRBJ2-2; 9 bases fit TRBD2. This CDR3 has 16 amino acids. After removal of 4 bases from V and 1 base from J, the junction contained 4 bases not matched to a gene. Looked up from germline, CDR1 is SEHNR and CDR2 is FQNEAQ (reference sequence). The CDR3 nucleotides are TGTGCCAGCAGCTCCTTAGCGGGGGTGAACACCGGGGAGCTGTTTTTT. It codes for CASSSLAGVNTGELFF.

The chain has TRBV7-2 and TRBJ1-5; 7 positions match TRBD1. CDR1 SGHTA and CDR2 FQGNSA come from the germline V gene. After removal of 9 bases from V and 5 bases from J, the junction contained 1 base not matched to a gene. This CDR3 is 11 amino acids long. CDR3 amino acids: CARGTDQPQHF. CDR3 coding DNA: TGTGCCAGGGGGACAGATCAGCCCCAGCATTTT.